Following are 32 T cell receptor beta chains from one sample sequenced in a study of CD8+ T cells in alopecia areata. Stated treatment: oral pan-JAK inhibitor, 5-10 mg twice daily. Following extraction, RNA underwent reverse transcription to cDNA, which served as the sequencing template. Sequencing used immunoSEQ multiplex PCR; TCRdb keeps in-frame clones, though not all of them. The sample has more than 95,000 clones, 61% seen once. The sequences come from CD4+ T cells sorted from blood, collected at week 4, from a patient treated with tofacitinib. The receptors were sampled from a human donor with alopecia areata.

V is TRBV29-1 and J is TRBJ2-5, with TRBD2 identical over 12 bases. The V and J ends lost 5 bases and 2 bases, in that order; junction bases with no gene match: 6. The CDR3 spans 15 residues. Germline V gene lookup returns CDR1 SQVTM and CDR2 ANQGSEA. The DNA of the CDR3 is TGCAGCGTTCCAGCTAGCGGGGGGGATCAAGAGACCCAGTACTTC. It specifies CSVPASGGDQETQYF.

This clone was detected only a few times. The V and J genes are TRBV5-4 and TRBJ2-5, with unresolved D. V was cut by 0 bases and J by 4 bases, with 4 bases left in between. Germline V lookup: CDR1 SGHNT, CDR2 YYREEE (reference sequence). The CDR3 spans 12 residues. The CDR3 DNA is TGTGCCAGCAGCTTGGACGTAGAGACCCAGTACTTC. It yields the protein CASSLDVETQYF.

This clone was recorded only once. The chain couples TRBV7-2 to TRBJ1-2; D is unclear. Between the trimmed V and J ends, which lost 5 bases and 2 bases, there was a span of 15 bases. Germline-derived CDR1 and CDR2 are SGHTA and FQGNSA. The CDR3 loop spans 15 amino acids. The CDR3 sequence: CASSPGLPGNYGYTF. DNA of the CDR3: TGTGCCAGCAGCCCGGGCCTGCCCGGAAACTATGGCTACACCTTC. Using reference TRBV7-2 and TRBJ1-2 for the parts outside the CDR3, the full variable domain is GAGVSQSPSNKVTEKGKDVELRCDPISGHTALYWYRQSLGQGLEFLIYFQGNSAPDKSGLPSDRFSAERTGGSVSTLTIQRTQQEDSAVYLCASSPGLPGNYGYTFGSGTRLTVV.

The chain combines TRBV6-1 with TRBJ1-2, with 7 bases identical to TRBD1. CDR3 length: 14 residues. Losses at the gene ends were 8 bases for V and 8 bases for J; bases not matched to a gene: 14. CDR1 and CDR2 from the germline V gene are MNHNS and SASEGT. The DNA for the CDR3 is TGTGCCAGCGGTAACGACAGGGCCTCCTCCGGCTACACCTTC. Translated: CASGNDRASSGYTF.

The rearrangement joins TRBV7-3 to TRBJ2-1; 7 nucleotides line up with TRBD1. From germline, CDR1 is SGHTA and CDR2 FQGTGA. J lost 5 bases, V lost 1 base, and 2 bases had no gene match. This CDR3 has 14 residues. This chain's CDR3 is CASSLRDRHNEQFF. CDR3 nucleotides: TGTGCCAGCAGCTTAAGGGACAGACACAATGAGCAGTTCTTC. Combining the CDR3 with reference TRBV7-3 and TRBJ2-1 gives the whole variable domain GAGVSQTPSNKVTEKGKYVELRCDPISGHTALYWYRQSLGQGPEFLIYFQGTGAADDSGLPNDRFFAVRPEGSVSTLKIQRTERGDSAVYLCASSLRDRHNEQFFGPGTRLTVL.

About this clone itself: Other DNA sequences in the same sample also yield this CDR3. The chain uses TRBV2 and TRBJ2-7, with D hard to call. CDR3 length: 10 residues. Trimming took off 4 bases at V and 7 bases at J, with 5 bases between the two ends. From germline, CDR1 is SNHLY and CDR2 FYNNEI. For the CDR3, the DNA is TGTGCCAGCAGTGTGTGGGAGCAGTACTTC. Encoded protein: CASSVWEQYF.

The chain recombines TRBV2 with TRBJ2-7; TRBD2 agrees at 8 bases. J gave up 3 bases and V 6 bases, and 10 bases lay outside the gene matches. There are 15 residues in the CDR3. Germline lookup yields CDR1 SNHLY and CDR2 FYNNEI. CDR3 amino acids: CASSASGRGVYEQYF. The CDR3 DNA reads as TGTGCCAGCAGCGCCTCGGGGCGGGGGGTCTACGAGCAGTACTTC.

The rearrangement uses TRBV5-1 and TRBJ1-5; no firm D call. CDR3 length: 14 amino acids. Looked up from germline, CDR1 is SGHRS and CDR2 is YFSETQ. V lost 4 bases, J lost 1 base, and 9 bases lay in between. The CDR3 region has the DNA TGCGCCAGCAGCCCCGGGAGCAGCAATCAGCCCCAGCATTTT. Translation gives CASSPGSSNQPQHF. Variable domain in full (rest from reference TRBV5-1 and TRBJ1-5): KAGVTQTPRYLIKTRGQQVTLSCSPISGHRSVSWYQQTPGQGLQFLFEYFSETQRNKGNFPGRFSGRQFSNSRSEMNVSTLELGDSALYLCASSPGSSNQPQHFGDGTRLSIL.

The V call is TRBV9, the J call TRBJ2-5; perhaps D is TRBD1 or TRBD2 (5 bases each). The CDR3 contains 16 residues. Trimming left V 4 bases short and J 1 base short, with 17 bases between. Germline CDR1 SGDLS, CDR2 YYNGEE. CDR3 nucleotides: TGTGCCAGCAGCCCAACAGCCGGGACCACCCAAGAGACCCAGTACTTC. This translates into CASSPTAGTTQETQYF.

The chain recombines TRBV28 with TRBJ1-1; D is uncertain. V was clipped by 4 bases and J by 0 bases, with 15 bases between them. Germline loops: CDR1 MDHEN, CDR2 SYDVKM. The CDR3 is 16 amino acids. The CDR3 loop reads CASSSPEASLNTEAFF. In DNA form, the CDR3 reads TGTGCCAGCAGTTCACCAGAGGCCAGCCTGAACACTGAAGCTTTCTTT.

The genes are TRBV30 and TRBJ2-1; D is possibly TRBD2 (6 bases). The CDR3 runs 14 residues. The V end lost 1 base, the J end lost 4 bases, and 11 bases lay between the germline ends. Germline loops: CDR1 GTSNPN, CDR2 SVGIG (reference sequence). CDR3 sequence: CAWSEGTSYNEQFF. The CDR3 DNA sequence: TGTGCCTGGAGTGAAGGGACTTCTTACAATGAGCAGTTCTTC. Together with reference TRBV30 and TRBJ2-1, the CDR3 gives the full variable domain: SQTIHQWPATLVQPVGSPLSLECTVEGTSNPNLYWYRQAAGRGLQLLFYSVGIGQISSEVPQNLSASRPQDRQFILSSKKLLLSDSGFYLCAWSEGTSYNEQFFGPGTRLTVL.

The chain links TRBV23-1 to TRBJ2-5; tentatively, D is TRBD2 (6 bases). TRBV23-1 is known as an ORF, though its function is uncertain. CDR3 length equals 14 residues. The ends were cut back, 10 bases at V and 6 bases at J, with 21 bases in the middle. CDR3 in DNA: TGCGCCACCTTGGGCTGGCGGGATCGGAAGACCCAGTACTTC. Translating gives CATLGWRDRKTQYF.

The rearrangement links TRBV30 to TRBJ2-6, with no clear D. V was trimmed by 0 bases and J by 1 base, leaving 7 bases between them. The CDR3 covers 15 residues. Germline CDR1 GTSNPN, CDR2 SVGIG (reference sequence). CDR3 protein: CAWSVGQSGANVLTF. The DNA for the CDR3 is TGTGCCTGGAGTGTCGGGCAGTCTGGGGCCAACGTCCTGACTTTC.

V and J are TRBV5-1 and TRBJ1-2, with D tentatively TRBD1 (5 bases). The germline gives CDR1 SGHRS, CDR2 YFSETQ. The CDR3 has 15 amino acids. V was trimmed by 0 bases and J by 6 bases, leaving 15 bases between them. The CDR3 protein is CASSLAHGTRHGYTF. DNA of the CDR3: TGCGCCAGCAGCTTGGCCCACGGGACTCGTCATGGCTACACCTTC.

The chain couples TRBV28 to TRBJ2-4; TRBD2 matches at 9 bases. Trimming took 8 bases from V and 5 from J; bases not matched to a gene: 7. The CDR3 length is 14 residues. Germline V gene lookup returns CDR1 MDHEN and CDR2 SYDVKM. This chain's CDR3 is CASGTAGGENIQYF. The CDR3 DNA reads TGTGCCAGCGGTACCGCGGGGGGGGAAAACATTCAGTACTTC.

Remarks on this clone: Other DNA sequences of this sample code for an identical CDR3. This chain joins TRBV18 and TRBJ2-7; TRBD1 is a possible D gene (6 bases). V lost 0 bases to trimming and J lost 2 bases, with 8 bases between them. This CDR3 spans 14 amino acids. Germline V gene sequence: CDR1 KGHSH, CDR2 LQKENI. CDR3 nucleotides: TGTGCCAGCTCACCACCGTCAGGGGCCTACGAGCAGTACTTC. Translating gives CASSPPSGAYEQYF.

V usage is TRBV25-1 and J usage is TRBJ2-5; D might be TRBD1 or TRBD2, each matching 6 bases. Deletions cut 2 bases from V and 2 bases from J, with 15 bases between. Germline CDR1 is MGHDK and CDR2 is SYGVNS. This CDR3 is 16 amino acids long. CDR3 nucleotide sequence: TGTGCCAGCAGTGAAGGGAAGCGGAGGGGGCAAGAGACCCAGTACTTC. Translating it yields CASSEGKRRGQETQYF.

This sequence joins TRBV6-5 and TRBJ2-2; D unclear. This CDR3 is built from 14 residues. Trimming removed 2 bases at V and 3 bases at J, with 7 bases between. The germline gives CDR1 MNHEY, CDR2 SVGAGI. The CDR3 coding sequence is TGTGCCAGCAGTTACCGGCCTTACACCGGGGAGCTGTTTTTT. Protein: CASSYRPYTGELFF.

For this clone: This sample includes further DNA sequences coding for the same CDR3. The genes are TRBV18 and TRBJ1-2, with D unclear. V dropped 2 bases and J dropped 2 bases, with 6 bases sitting between them. Germline CDR1 and CDR2: KGHSH and LQKENI. The CDR3 has 13 residues. As DNA, the CDR3 is TGTGCCAGCTCACCAGATGGAAACTATGGCTACACCTTC. Translation: CASSPDGNYGYTF.

This clone was recorded once. The chain links TRBV30 to TRBJ2-2; D gene unclear. From germline, CDR1 is GTSNPN and CDR2 SVGIG (reference sequence). This CDR3 contains 13 residues. V lost 0 bases, J lost 8 bases, and 10 bases lay in between. The CDR3 sequence is CAWSVVLGGELFF. In DNA, the CDR3 is TGTGCCTGGAGTGTTGTCCTAGGGGGGGAGCTGTTTTTT.

This chain's CDR3 is CASSLSLEQFF. The CDR3 nucleotides are TGTGCCAGCAGCTTGTCCTTGGAGCAGTTCTTC. The chain links TRBV7-2 to TRBJ2-1, with D unclear. Germline V CDR1 and CDR2: SGHTA, FQGNSA. There are 11 residues in the CDR3. V lost 3 bases and J 10 bases, leaving 7 bases between the germline ends. The full variable domain, rest sourced from reference TRBV7-2 and TRBJ2-1, is GAGVSQSPSNKVTEKGKDVELRCDPISGHTALYWYRQSLGQGLEFLIYFQGNSAPDKSGLPSDRFSAERTGGSVSTLTIQRTQQEDSAVYLCASSLSLEQFFGPGTRLTVL.

There are a few counts of this clone. V is TRBV7-2 and J is TRBJ1-5, with D perhaps TRBD1 (5 bases). V shed 2 bases and J shed 6 bases, with 23 bases lying between them. The CDR3 has 18 residues. CDR1 and CDR2 from the germline V gene are SGHTA and FQGNSA. The CDR3 protein is CASSLFPQGQGRIQPQHF. CDR3 coding DNA: TGTGCCAGCAGCTTATTTCCCCAGGGTCAGGGAAGGATTCAGCCCCAGCATTTT.

The chain is built from TRBV4-1 and TRBJ1-1; D is perhaps TRBD1 (6 bases). The CDR3 spans 15 residues. Looked up from germline, CDR1 is MGHRA and CDR2 is YSYEKL. V lost 1 base and J lost 0, with 9 bases in between. This chain's CDR3 is CASSQVGGMNTEAFF. For the CDR3, the DNA is TGCGCCAGCAGCCAAGTAGGGGGGATGAACACTGAAGCTTTCTTT.

The rearrangement links TRBV5-1 to TRBJ2-3; no clear D gene. The CDR3 sequence is 15 residues long. V was shortened by 3 bases and J by 0 bases, with 11 bases between the two germline ends. Per germline, CDR1 SGHRS and CDR2 YFSETQ. For the CDR3, the DNA is TGCGCCAGCAGCTCCAGGCAACATAGCACAGATACGCAGTATTTT. Translating it yields CASSSRQHSTDTQYF.

This chain links TRBV2 with TRBJ2-1, with D possibly matching TRBD1 (5 bases). Trimming stripped 4 bases from V and 9 bases from J, with 16 bases between. This CDR3 comprises 14 residues. CDR1 is SNHLY and CDR2 is FYNNEI in the germline V gene. DNA of the CDR3: TGTGCCAGCAGTGCCCAGGGAAAGAGGAGTGAGCAGTTCTTC. It codes for CASSAQGKRSEQFF.

J is TRBJ1-2 and V is TRBV27; 11 bases fit TRBD1. The CDR3 runs 14 residues. The germline V gene has CDR1 MNHEY and CDR2 SMNVEV (reference sequence). The V gene end was trimmed by 5 bases and the J gene end by 4 bases; junction bases not matched to a gene: 3. The CDR3 nucleotides are TGTGCCAGCAGTGGGACAGGGGGTACCTATGGCTACACCTTC. This translates into CASSGTGGTYGYTF.

The chain is built from TRBV6-6 and TRBJ1-1, with no clear D. Trimming took off 5 bases at V and 4 bases at J, with 14 bases between the two ends. The germline V gene has CDR1 MNHNY and CDR2 SVGAGI (reference sequence). The CDR3 extends over 14 amino acids. CDR3 coding DNA: TGTGCCAGCAGTGATAGGAGGTTAGGCACTGAAGCTTTCTTT. Protein product: CASSDRRLGTEAFF.

The chain combines TRBV5-4 with TRBJ2-7; D remains ambiguous. The CDR3 sequence is 15 residues long. The ends were cut back, 2 bases at V and 8 bases at J, with 20 bases in the middle. Germline CDR1 is SGHNT and CDR2 is YYREEE (reference sequence). CDR3 residues: CASSFSSGRGFQQYF. For the CDR3, the DNA is TGTGCCAGCAGCTTTTCCTCCGGACGCGGATTTCAGCAGTACTTC.

The V gene is TRBV18, the J gene TRBJ2-7; 11 nucleotides align to TRBD2. This CDR3 region has 16 residues. V dropped 2 bases and J dropped 7; count of bases not matched to a gene: 10. Germline V gene sequence: CDR1 KGHSH, CDR2 LQKENI. CDR3 DNA: TGTGCCAGCTCACCAGAACTAGCGGGAGATCTTCGGGAGCAGTACTTC. This gives the protein CASSPELAGDLREQYF.

V is TRBV29-1 and J is TRBJ1-2; 8 positions agree with TRBD1. This CDR3 comprises 13 residues. CDR1 SQVTM and CDR2 ANQGSEA come from the germline V gene. Trimming cost V 6 bases and J 5 bases; bases outside gene matches: 8. As DNA, the CDR3 is TGCAGCGTCGAGGACAGGGTGGGATATGGCTACACCTTC. Translating it yields CSVEDRVGYGYTF.

The chain has TRBV2 and TRBJ2-5, with TRBD1 matching 9 bases. Per the germline V gene, CDR1 is SNHLY and CDR2 is FYNNEI. The CDR3 consists of 13 residues. After removal of 8 bases from V and 5 bases from J, the junction contained 6 bases not matched to a gene. CDR3 residues: CASERDRGETQYF. Here the CDR3 DNA reads TGTGCCAGCGAACGAGACAGGGGGGAGACCCAGTACTTC.

The rearrangement uses TRBV5-1 and TRBJ2-1, with D perhaps TRBD2 (5 bases). The germline V gene encodes CDR1 SGHRS and CDR2 YFSETQ. V was cut by 4 bases and J by 11 bases, with 13 bases left in between. The CDR3 has 12 amino acids. The CDR3 DNA sequence: TGCGCCAGCAGCGAGGACTTAAACCAGCAGTTCTTC. Translation gives CASSEDLNQQFF. Variable domain in full (rest from reference TRBV5-1 and TRBJ2-1): KAGVTQTPRYLIKTRGQQVTLSCSPISGHRSVSWYQQTPGQGLQFLFEYFSETQRNKGNFPGRFSGRQFSNSRSEMNVSTLELGDSALYLCASSEDLNQQFFGPGTRLTVL.